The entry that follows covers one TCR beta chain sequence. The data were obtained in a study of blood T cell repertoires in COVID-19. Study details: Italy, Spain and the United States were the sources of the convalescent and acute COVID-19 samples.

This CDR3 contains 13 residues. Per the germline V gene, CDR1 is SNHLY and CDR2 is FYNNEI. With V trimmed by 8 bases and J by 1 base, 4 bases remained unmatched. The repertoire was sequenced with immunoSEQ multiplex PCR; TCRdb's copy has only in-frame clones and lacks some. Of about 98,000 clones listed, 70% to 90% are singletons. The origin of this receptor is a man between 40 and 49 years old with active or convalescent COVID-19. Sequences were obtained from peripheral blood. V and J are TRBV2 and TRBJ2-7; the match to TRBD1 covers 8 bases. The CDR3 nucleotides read TGTGCCAGCGCCCGACAGGGGTCCTACGAGCAGTACTTC. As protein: CASARQGSYEQYF.